This T cell receptor beta chain comes out of a study of blood T cell repertoires in COVID-19. Background on the study: Sites in the United States, Italy and Spain provided acute and convalescent COVID-19 samples.

Methods used by the authors: Amplification with reference gene primers provided the estimates of nucleated cell counts. Sequencing used immunoSEQ multiplex PCR; TCRdb keeps in-frame clones, though not all of them. The V and J calls and clone size were taken over from that table, and D and trimming were inferred from the DNA. The sample has 55,000 to 75,000 clones, 80% seen once. This CDR3 has 20 residues. The V and J ends lost 0 bases and 3 bases, in that order; junction bases with no gene match: 17. Germline CDR1 LGHNA, CDR2 YSLEER. The sequenced material came from peripheral blood. The source of this sequence is a human donor in a cohort sampled during active COVID-19. V gene TRBV4-3 combines with J gene TRBJ1-2, with 9 bases matching TRBD1. This CDR3 reads CASSQEWPGTGIVIHYGYTF. The CDR3 nucleotides are TGCGCCAGCAGCCAAGAGTGGCCAGGGACAGGGATTGTGATTCACTATGGCTACACCTTC.